The rows below give T cell receptor beta chains drawn from one sample of a study of control samples from healthy donors and cancer patients. Clones were sequenced by immunoSEQ multiplex PCR, and TCRdb holds only the in-frame ones, with some missing. This table holds approximately 140,000 clones, more than 85% found once. The specimen sequenced was blood. These receptors came from a man younger than 30 in good health. The CDR3 runs from the conserved cysteine through the conserved F or W. The D gene is left open where the match is weak. Rows may omit the clone size; those that give it use once, few, many or a size class.

V gene	clone size	J gene	D gene	CDR3 length	CDR3 DNA	CDR3 protein
TRBV5-1	NA	TRBJ2-5	NA	16	TGCGCCAGCAGCTTGGGTGGGAACCTCGGAGAGGAGACCCAGTACTTC	CASSLGGNLGEETQYF
TRBV27	NA	TRBJ2-3	NA	15	TGTGCCAGCAGTTTATTTTTCGGCATTCCAGATACGCAGTATTTT	CASSLFFGIPDTQYF
TRBV6-6	NA	TRBJ1-5	TRBD1	14	TGTGCCAGCCACGACAGGGGGTTCGGTCAGCCCCAGCATTTT	CASHDRGFGQPQHF
TRBV6-5	NA	TRBJ2-5	NA	14	TGTGCCAGCAAAAGGGGTGCGGAGGACGGGACCCAGTACTTC	CASKRGAEDGTQYF
TRBV4-3	NA	TRBJ2-1	NA	14	TGCGCCAGCAGCCACGGGGGCCCTGGGTATGAGCAGTTCTTC	CASSHGGPGYEQFF
TRBV30	NA	TRBJ2-1	TRBD2	14	TGTGCCTGGAGTTGGTCGGGGGAGGGTAATGAGCAGTTCTTC	CAWSWSGEGNEQFF
TRBV9	NA	TRBJ1-5	NA	13	TGTGCCAGCAGCGGGCTTAGCAATCAGCCCCAGCATTTT	CASSGLSNQPQHF
TRBV7-6	NA	TRBJ1-4	TRBD1	18	TGTGCCAGCAGCTTAGCGGGGGACAGTCAGGCCCCTAGTGAAAAACTGTTTTTT	CASSLAGDSQAPSEKLFF
TRBV10-2	NA	TRBJ2-1	NA	14	TGCGCCAGCAGTGTTCTGGAGGGCATCAATGAGCAGTTCTTC	CASSVLEGINEQFF
TRBV12-3/TRBV12-4	NA	TRBJ1-1	TRBD1	13	TGTGCCAGCAGTCTCGACAGGGGCGCTGAAGCTTTCTTT	CASSLDRGAEAFF
TRBV28	NA	TRBJ2-7	NA	12	TGTGCCGACGGGCAGGACCTCTACGAGCAGTACTTC	CADGQDLYEQYF
TRBV5-6	NA	TRBJ2-1	TRBD2	17	TGTGCCAGCAGCTTAAGACAGGGACTAGCCTCTTTGGATGAGCAGTTCTTC	CASSLRQGLASLDEQFF
TRBV5-6	once	TRBJ1-3	TRBD1	17	TGTGCCAGTTCCGGGACAGGGATCAACGGCTGGGGAAACACCATATATTTT	CASSGTGINGWGNTIYF
TRBV19	NA	TRBJ2-7	NA	12	TGTGCCAGTAAAGGGGTGACCTACGAGCAGTACTTC	CASKGVTYEQYF
TRBV9	NA	TRBJ1-2	TRBD1	16	TGTGCCAGCAGCTCACACGCGGGACAGGGAACGAGTGGCTACACCTTC	CASSSHAGQGTSGYTF
TRBV5-6	NA	TRBJ1-1	NA	16	TGTGCCAGCAGCTTGGTACGGGGGCAGGATTACACTGAAGCTTTCTTT	CASSLVRGQDYTEAFF
TRBV4-3	NA	TRBJ2-1	NA	15	TGCGCCAGCAGCCAATTCTCCGAGGCCCCAAATGAGCAGTTCTTC	CASSQFSEAPNEQFF
TRBV20-1	NA	TRBJ2-2	NA	17	TGCAGTGCTAGTACGCTCGCCCGTGGATTAACTCCAGGGGAGCTGTTTTTT	CSASTLARGLTPGELFF
TRBV19	NA	TRBJ1-5	NA	15	TGTGCCAGTAGTATAGTTGGGGGATTCGGTCAGCCCCAGCATTTT	CASSIVGGFGQPQHF
TRBV19	NA	TRBJ1-4	NA	14	TGTGCCAGTAATCCTTCGACGGTGAGCGAAAAACTGTTTTTT	CASNPSTVSEKLFF
TRBV27	NA	TRBJ1-5	NA	14	TGTGCCAGCAGTTTATTTGGGGACTATCAGCCCCAGCATTTT	CASSLFGDYQPQHF
TRBV15	NA	TRBJ2-2	NA	15	TGTGCCACCAGCCCCAATGCCCGGCACACCGGGGAGCTGTTTTTT	CATSPNARHTGELFF
TRBV27	NA	TRBJ2-3	NA	12	TGTGCCAGCAGCCCTGCCACAGATACGCAGTATTTT	CASSPATDTQYF
TRBV13	once	TRBJ1-2	NA	12	TGTGCCAGCAGCCAAAGGATCTATGGCTACACCTTC	CASSQRIYGYTF
TRBV28	NA	TRBJ1-2	NA	15	TGTGCCAGCAGTTTGGTCACCGTCGCAATAGGGGGCTACACCTTC	CASSLVTVAIGGYTF
TRBV19	NA	TRBJ1-5	NA	15	TGTGCCAGTAGTATGGCCGGGCGCGGCAATCAGCCCCAGCATTTT	CASSMAGRGNQPQHF
TRBV7-9	NA	TRBJ2-3	NA	12	TGTGCCAGCAGCTTAAGAACAGATACGCAGTATTTT	CASSLRTDTQYF
TRBV11-3	NA	TRBJ1-1	NA	15	TGTGCCAGCAGCTTTAGCGGCAGTGCCAACACTGAAGCTTTCTTT	CASSFSGSANTEAFF
TRBV6-5	NA	TRBJ2-1	TRBD1	15	TGTGCCAGCAGTTACGTAGGGACAGGGGGGGCTGAGCAGTTCTTC	CASSYVGTGGAEQFF
TRBV5-8	NA	TRBJ1-2	NA	12	TGTGCCAGCAGCTTTCAGAACTATGGCTACACCTTC	CASSFQNYGYTF
TRBV6-5	NA	TRBJ2-7	TRBD2	14	TGTGCCAGCAGCTTAATAGCGGGGGAATACGAGCAGTACTTC	CASSLIAGEYEQYF
TRBV2	NA	TRBJ2-7	TRBD1	13	TGTGCCAGCTCTCGGGACAGGGAAACAGAGCAGTACTTC	CASSRDRETEQYF
TRBV24-1	once	TRBJ2-1	TRBD2	14	TGTGCCACCAGTGTATCGGCTAGCGGTAATGAGCAGTTCTTC	CATSVSASGNEQFF
TRBV5-1	NA	TRBJ1-6	TRBD1	18	TGCGCCAGCAGCAAGCAGGGACAGGGTGGGACCTATAATTCACCCCTCCACTTT	CASSKQGQGGTYNSPLHF
TRBV28	NA	TRBJ2-1	NA	12	TGTGCCAGCAGGGAGATCTACAATGAGCAGTTCTTC	CASREIYNEQFF
TRBV27	NA	TRBJ2-2	TRBD1	16	TGTGCCAGCAGTTTATACCTACGACAGGGCACCGGGGAGCTGTTTTTT	CASSLYLRQGTGELFF
TRBV4-1	once	TRBJ2-2	NA	14	TGCGCCAGCAGCCGAAACGGCGACACCGGGGAGCTGTTTTTT	CASSRNGDTGELFF
TRBV6-2/TRBV6-3	NA	TRBJ1-2	TRBD1	14	TGTGCCAGCAGTTACAGGACAGGGGAGAAAGGCTACACCTTC	CASSYRTGEKGYTF
TRBV7-8	NA	TRBJ2-7	NA	13	TGTGCCAGCAGCCCCGCCGACAGGCGCGAGCAGTACTTC	CASSPADRREQYF
TRBV7-9	NA	TRBJ2-2	NA	12	TGTGCCAGCAGTACGGGGACCGGGGAGCTGTTTTTT	CASSTGTGELFF
TRBV6-5	NA	TRBJ2-1	TRBD1	13	TGTGCCAGCAGTTGGGGACAGGGGAATGAGCAGTTCTTC	CASSWGQGNEQFF
TRBV7-9	NA	TRBJ2-3	TRBD2	16	TGTGCCAGCAGCTTGGCTGCTAGCGGGAGTGGAGATACGCAGTATTTT	CASSLAASGSGDTQYF
TRBV12-3/TRBV12-4	once	TRBJ1-2	TRBD1	13	TGTGCCAGCTCCGGGACAGGGCCATATGGCTACACCTTC	CASSGTGPYGYTF
TRBV15	NA	TRBJ1-4	TRBD1	16	TGTGCCACCAGCAGGGAGGGACAGGGCCGTAATGAAAAACTGTTTTTT	CATSREGQGRNEKLFF
TRBV6-2/TRBV6-3	NA	TRBJ2-6	TRBD1	21	TGTGCCAGCAGTTACGAACCGGGACAGGGTCTTCTACTATCTGGGGCCAACGTCCTGACTTTC	CASSYEPGQGLLLSGANVLTF
TRBV7-2	once	TRBJ2-7	NA	14	TGTGCCAGCAGCTATCCGGGACAATCCTACGAGCAGTACTTC	CASSYPGQSYEQYF
TRBV15	NA	TRBJ1-1	NA	15	TGTGCCACCAGCAGAGACCGGTCGACAAGGACTGAAGCTTTCTTT	CATSRDRSTRTEAFF
TRBV11-2	NA	TRBJ2-3	NA	14	TGTGCCAGCAGCTTAGCAGCCAGCACGGATACGCAGTATTTT	CASSLAASTDTQYF
TRBV5-1	NA	TRBJ1-1	NA	12	TGCGCCAGCAGCTTGCGGGAGTCGGAGGCTTTCTTT	CASSLRESEAFF
TRBV7-9	NA	TRBJ2-2	NA	15	TGTGCCAGCAGCTTATCGGGCAGAAACACCGGGGAGCTGTTTTTT	CASSLSGRNTGELFF
TRBV28	NA	TRBJ1-4	TRBD1	15	TGTGCCAGCTTCCACCTAGGGGACAGGGGTTCGGAACTGTTTTTT	CASFHLGDRGSELFF
TRBV19	NA	TRBJ1-5	TRBD1	15	TGTGCCAGTACCCCCGACAGGGCCAGCAATCAGCCCCAGCATTTT	CASTPDRASNQPQHF